The clone carrying this T cell receptor beta chain was seen more than once but under ten times. The antigen is not known. This record comes from a study of T-cell memory formation after mild COVID-19. Study context: Clustering of TCRs was largely donor specific. Findings and caveats of the study: Shrinking CD4+ clones were chiefly CM and EM; CD8+ ones were chiefly EMRA.

V shed 4 bases and J 5 bases; nucleotides not matched to a gene: 7. Per germline, CDR1 SGHDN and CDR2 FVKESK. The CDR3 totals 15 residues. A 5'RACE reaction primed in the constant segment made cDNA libraries of TCR alpha and TCR beta, and these carried sample barcodes and UMIs. From the 5' RACE reads, TCRdb called clonotypes with MiXCR, one entry per CDR3 protein. The data hold fewer than 550,000 distinct CDR3 sequences, with about 19% observed a single time. The chain has TRBV14 and TRBJ2-1; the match to TRBD1 covers 8 bases. Material for sequencing was PBMCs or a T cell subset sorted from them (not recorded which). The clonotype originates from an adult woman who had mild COVID-19 (a few samples of this study predate the infection). Cell type and time point are not known. This chain's CDR3 is CASSRGQGSHNEQFF. Written as DNA, the CDR3 is TGTGCCAGCAGCCGTGGACAGGGTTCCCACAATGAGCAGTTCTTC.